A selection of T cell receptor beta chains follows, all from one sample in a study of Ad26.COV2.S vaccination and SARS-CoV-2 variants. Libraries were prepared by immunoSEQ multiplex PCR; TCRdb keeps only in-frame clonotypes and omits some of them. The profile shows 400,000 to 500,000 clones, about 91% of them singletons. The specimen comprised peripheral blood, sampled in a trial of Ad26.COV2.S vaccine versus placebo. These receptor sequences come from a person aged 18-60 years who received the Ad26.COV2.S COVID-19 vaccine or a placebo. Each CDR3 is given with its conserved first and last residue. A D gene is named only where the DNA matches it firmly. Size values are once, few and many counts, or a class for expanded clones, and some rows have none.

d_gene: NA
j_gene: TRBJ1-1
abundance: NA
v_gene: TRBV5-1
CDR3aa: CASSLNSPSYTEAFF
CDR3nt: TGCGCCAGCAGCTTAAACAGCCCCTCTTACACTGAAGCTTTCTTT

d_gene: TRBD1
j_gene: TRBJ1-1
abundance: NA
v_gene: TRBV6-6
CDR3aa: CASSSGQGTNTEAFF
CDR3nt: TGTGCCAGCAGTTCGGGACAGGGGACGAACACTGAAGCTTTCTTT

d_gene: NA
j_gene: TRBJ2-4
abundance: NA
v_gene: TRBV7-2
CDR3aa: CASSLRAKNIQYF
CDR3nt: TGTGCCAGCAGCCTGAGAGCCAAAAACATTCAGTACTTC

d_gene: NA
j_gene: TRBJ1-2
abundance: NA
v_gene: TRBV15
CDR3aa: CATSRDYGSSRLRYGYTF
CDR3nt: TGTGCCACCAGCAGAGATTACGGAAGTTCTAGACTTCGCTATGGCTACACCTTC

d_gene: TRBD1
j_gene: TRBJ1-5
abundance: NA
v_gene: TRBV5-6
CDR3aa: CASSKAHRGQQPQHF
CDR3nt: TGTGCCAGCAGCAAGGCACACAGGGGGCAACAGCCCCAGCATTTT

d_gene: NA
j_gene: TRBJ1-1
abundance: NA
v_gene: TRBV3-1/TRBV3-2
CDR3aa: CASREGGAEAFF
CDR3nt: TGTGCCAGCAGAGAAGGGGGGGCTGAAGCTTTCTTT

d_gene: TRBD2
j_gene: TRBJ2-5
abundance: NA
v_gene: TRBV9
CDR3aa: CASSVAPLAGEETQYF
CDR3nt: TGTGCCAGCAGCGTAGCTCCACTAGCGGGAGAAGAGACCCAGTACTTC

d_gene: TRBD1
j_gene: TRBJ2-6
abundance: NA
v_gene: TRBV19
CDR3aa: CASGDRGLSGANVLTF
CDR3nt: TGTGCCAGTGGCGACAGGGGCCTCTCTGGGGCCAACGTCCTGACTTTC

d_gene: NA
j_gene: TRBJ1-5
abundance: NA
v_gene: TRBV28
CDR3aa: CASRGGNQPQHF
CDR3nt: TGTGCCAGCAGAGGGGGCAATCAGCCCCAGCATTTT

d_gene: TRBD2
j_gene: TRBJ2-2
abundance: few
v_gene: TRBV6-2/TRBV6-3
CDR3aa: CASSSLAGTTNTGELFF
CDR3nt: TGTGCCAGCAGCTCACTAGCGGGAACTACGAACACCGGGGAGCTGTTTTTT

d_gene: NA
j_gene: TRBJ1-2
abundance: NA
v_gene: TRBV24-1
CDR3aa: CATSDTTENYGYTF
CDR3nt: TGTGCCACCAGTGACACCACAGAGAACTATGGCTACACCTTC

d_gene: NA
j_gene: TRBJ1-2
abundance: once
v_gene: TRBV28
CDR3aa: CASSLPGGLGYTF
CDR3nt: TGTGCCAGCAGCCTTCCGGGGGGCCTTGGCTACACCTTC

d_gene: TRBD1
j_gene: TRBJ2-5
abundance: NA
v_gene: TRBV10-3
CDR3aa: CAISGDRGQETQYF
CDR3nt: TGTGCCATCAGTGGGGACAGGGGCCAGGAGACCCAGTACTTC

d_gene: NA
j_gene: TRBJ2-1
abundance: NA
v_gene: TRBV7-9
CDR3aa: CASSPGRNEQFF
CDR3nt: TGTGCCAGCAGCCCTGGGAGGAATGAGCAGTTCTTC

d_gene: NA
j_gene: TRBJ1-2
abundance: NA
v_gene: TRBV2
CDR3aa: CASSETSVGYTF
CDR3nt: TGTGCCAGCAGTGAGACTTCCGTAGGCTACACCTTC

d_gene: NA
j_gene: TRBJ1-4
abundance: NA
v_gene: TRBV19
CDR3aa: CASSKGLEAYEKLFF
CDR3nt: TGTGCCAGTAGTAAGGGTCTAGAGGCTTATGAAAAACTGTTTTTT

d_gene: NA
j_gene: TRBJ1-3
abundance: NA
v_gene: TRBV7-9
CDR3aa: CASSLAQSGNTIYF
CDR3nt: TGTGCCAGCAGCTTAGCGCAATCTGGAAACACCATATATTTT

d_gene: TRBD1
j_gene: TRBJ2-3
abundance: NA
v_gene: TRBV2
CDR3aa: CASSTGQGISSDTQYF
CDR3nt: TGTGCCAGCAGTACCGGACAGGGAATAAGCTCAGATACGCAGTATTTT

d_gene: NA
j_gene: TRBJ1-4
abundance: NA
v_gene: TRBV27
CDR3aa: CASSFMAGSEKLFF
CDR3nt: TGTGCCAGCAGTTTTATGGCAGGGAGTGAAAAACTGTTTTTT

d_gene: TRBD2
j_gene: TRBJ2-3
abundance: NA
v_gene: TRBV5-4
CDR3aa: CASSSGGRGAPDTQYF
CDR3nt: TGTGCCAGCAGCTCGGGGGGGCGGGGGGCCCCAGATACGCAGTATTTT